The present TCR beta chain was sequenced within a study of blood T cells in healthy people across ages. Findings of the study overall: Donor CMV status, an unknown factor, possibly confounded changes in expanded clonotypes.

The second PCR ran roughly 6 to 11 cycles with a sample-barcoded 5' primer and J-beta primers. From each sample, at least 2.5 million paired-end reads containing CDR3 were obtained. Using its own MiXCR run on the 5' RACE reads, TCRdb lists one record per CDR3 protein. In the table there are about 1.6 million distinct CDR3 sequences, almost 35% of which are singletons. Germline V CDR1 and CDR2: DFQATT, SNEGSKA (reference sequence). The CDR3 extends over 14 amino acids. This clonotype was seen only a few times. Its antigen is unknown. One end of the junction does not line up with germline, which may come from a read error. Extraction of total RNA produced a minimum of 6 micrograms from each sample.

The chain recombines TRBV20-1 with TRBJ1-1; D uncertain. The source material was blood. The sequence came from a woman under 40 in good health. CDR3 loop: CSARDTSAGAEAFF. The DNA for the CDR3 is TGTAGTGCTAGAGATACCTCGGCCGGGGCTGAAGCTTTCTTT.